This T cell receptor (beta chain) comes out of a study of shared clonotypes between healthy human individuals. Donors comprised only Caucasian adults living in Nashville, Tennessee. At a deep level, the assay was run. The repertoire was sequenced with immunoSEQ multiplex PCR; TCRdb's copy has only in-frame clones and lacks some. The data show around 980,000 clones, 75% to 85% seen once. The CDR3 has 14 amino acids. Germline values: CDR1 MNHEY, CDR2 SMNVEV (reference sequence). The V end was cut by 3 bases, the J end by 9 bases, with 17 bases between. The sequenced sample consisted of memory CD4+ T cells from PBMCs. Subset here: CD45RA-negative fraction. The TCR comes from a man younger than 35 in good health. Some clones in this sample may be carry-over from other donors' samples. J is TRBJ1-1 and V is TRBV27, with D possibly being TRBD1 (6 bases). The CDR3 loop is CASSFRIETGKAFF. CDR3 DNA: TGTGCCAGCAGTTTTCGAATCGAGACAGGTAAAGCTTTCTTT.